A single sample gave rise to the 15 T cell receptor beta chains below, sequenced in a study of blood T cell repertoires in COVID-19. Clones were read by immunoSEQ multiplex PCR, and TCRdb kept only the in-frame ones, dropping some. This table has tens of thousands of clones, under 85% appearing once. Source material: peripheral blood. Every receptor here comes from a man in his forties or fifties with acute or convalescent COVID-19.

The chain joins TRBV7-8 to TRBJ1-4, with D hard to call. This CDR3 contains 13 residues. The germline V gene encodes CDR1 SGHVS and CDR2 FQNEAQ. V dropped 3 bases and J dropped 7 bases, with 9 bases sitting between them. CDR3 amino acids: CASSFSPVEKLFF. CDR3 coding DNA: TGTGCCAGCAGCTTTTCGCCGGTTGAAAAACTGTTTTTT.

The J gene is TRBJ2-1, the V gene TRBV27; weak D call: TRBD1 (5 bases). The germline V gene encodes CDR1 MNHEY and CDR2 SMNVEV (reference sequence). Trimming removed 3 bases from V and 4 bases from J, with 7 bases in between. This CDR3 contains 13 residues. The CDR3 reads CASSLTEYNEQFF. CDR3 in DNA: TGTGCCAGCAGTTTGACAGAATACAATGAGCAGTTCTTC.

CDR3 sequence: CASSLSAVAVYQETQYF. As DNA, the CDR3 is TGTGCCAGCAGCTTGTCAGCCGTGGCGGTATACCAAGAGACCCAGTACTTC. The chain couples TRBV5-8 to TRBJ2-5, with no clear D. Germline CDR1 is SGHTS and CDR2 is YDEGEE. V was shortened by 1 base and J by 0 bases, with 16 bases between the two germline ends. The CDR3 is 17 residues long.

This sequence joins TRBV18 and TRBJ1-5; no clear D. CDR1 is KGHSH and CDR2 is LQKENI in the germline V gene. This CDR3 has 14 residues. The V end was cut by 6 bases, the J end by 8 bases, with 17 bases between. This CDR3 is CASSGAGFEEPQHF. The CDR3 DNA reads as TGTGCCAGCTCCGGTGCGGGGTTTGAAGAGCCCCAGCATTTT.

J is TRBJ2-5 and V is TRBV24-1; the match to TRBD2 covers 9 bases. In germline, CDR1 is KGHDR, CDR2 SFDVKD. With 3 bases clipped from V and 3 bases from J, the junction kept 4 bases outside the gene matches. The length of the CDR3 is 15 residues. CDR3 bases: TGTGCCACCAGTGATCCCAGCGGGGGGAAAGAGACCCAGTACTTC. Protein sequence: CATSDPSGGKETQYF.

The chain recombines TRBV10-3 with TRBJ1-2; 8 nucleotides agree with TRBD1. Germline values: CDR1 ENHRY, CDR2 SYGVKD. This CDR3 has 14 amino acids. Trimming cost V 2 bases and J 8 bases; bases outside gene matches: 7. In DNA form, the CDR3 reads TGTGCCATCAGTGAGAGCGGGACAGGCCAGGGCTACACCTTC. This gives the protein CAISESGTGQGYTF.

The J gene is TRBJ2-6, the V gene TRBV9; TRBD1 aligns across 10 bases. The V gene end was trimmed by 0 bases and the J gene end by 0 bases; junction bases not matched to a gene: 3. CDR1 is SGDLS, CDR2 YYNGEE, per germline. This CDR3 region has 18 residues. Here the CDR3 reads CASSVGTGGVSGANVLTF. The CDR3 DNA reads TGTGCCAGCAGCGTAGGGACAGGGGGAGTCTCTGGGGCCAACGTCCTGACTTTC.

The chain links TRBV30 to TRBJ2-3; TRBD2 aligns across 8 bases. Germline-derived CDR1 and CDR2 are GTSNPN and SVGIG (reference sequence). The CDR3 covers 14 residues. Germline trimming cut 2 bases from V and 6 bases from J; bases unmatched to any gene: 7. The CDR3 here is CAWSRAGGLDTQYF. The CDR3, as DNA: TGTGCCTGGAGTCGGGCGGGAGGTCTGGATACGCAGTATTTT.

In its sample, this clone was seen a few times. The chain couples TRBV11-3 to TRBJ2-1; 7 bases agree with TRBD1. CDR3 length equals 13 residues. V trimming: 5 bases; J trimming: 7 bases; junction bases outside the gene matches: 5. Germline V gene sequence: CDR1 SGHNT, CDR2 YENEEA. CDR3 loop: CASSPGGLNEQFF. The CDR3, as DNA: TGTGCCAGCAGCCCAGGGGGTTTAAATGAGCAGTTCTTC. The full variable domain, rest sourced from reference TRBV11-3 and TRBJ2-1, is EAGVVQSPRYKIIEKKQPVAFWCNPISGHNTLYWYLQNLGQGPELLIRYENEEAVDDSQLPKDRFSAERLKGVDSTLKIQPAELGDSAVYLCASSPGGLNEQFFGPGTRLTVL.

J is TRBJ1-1 and V is TRBV19, with D perhaps matching TRBD1 (5 bases). Between the trimmed V and J ends, which lost 0 bases and 6 bases, there was a span of 14 bases. Germline values: CDR1 LNHDA, CDR2 SQIVND (reference sequence). This CDR3 is built from 15 residues. The CDR3 sequence: CASSIDRLRGPEAFF. The DNA for the CDR3 is TGTGCCAGTAGTATAGATAGGTTAAGGGGCCCTGAAGCTTTCTTT. The full variable domain, completed using reference TRBV19 and TRBJ1-1, is DGGITQSPKYLFRKEGQNVTLSCEQNLNHDAMYWYRQDPGQGLRLIYYSQIVNDFQKGDIAEGYSVSREKKESFPLTVTSAQKNPTAFYLCASSIDRLRGPEAFFGQGTRLTVV.

This chain uses TRBV12-3 or TRBV12-4 with TRBJ1-2; D unclear. Trimming shortened V by 6 bases and J by 8 bases, and 13 bases separated the two germline ends. The CDR3 extends over 12 amino acids. DNA for the CDR3: TGTGCCAGCAGATCACTATTATTGGGCTACACCTTC. Its translation: CASRSLLLGYTF.

This clone was detected only once. The chain uses TRBV10-3 and TRBJ2-1, with 7 bases identical to TRBD1. Looked up from germline, CDR1 is ENHRY and CDR2 is SYGVKD. V was clipped by 4 bases and J by 5 bases; unmatched bases: 8. The CDR3 totals 15 residues. The CDR3 bases are TGTGCCATCAGTGCCGCCGGGACAGTAAACAATGAGCAGTTCTTC. It is translated as CAISAAGTVNNEQFF.

V and J are TRBV5-1 and TRBJ1-1; 9 positions match TRBD1. Trimming at V came to 0 bases and at J to 12 bases, leaving 6 bases not matched to a gene. CDR1 and CDR2 from the germline V gene are SGHRS and YFSETQ. This CDR3 has 13 amino acids. The CDR3 DNA reads TGCGCCAGCAGCTTGGAACAGGGGGCATCAACTTTCTTT. Its translation: CASSLEQGASTFF.

This sequence joins TRBV5-8 and TRBJ1-5; D is possibly TRBD1 (6 bases). CDR1 is SGHTS, CDR2 YDEGEE, per germline. V lost 4 bases, J lost 3 bases, and 17 bases lay in between. The CDR3 has 16 residues. The chain's CDR3 is CASSALSTGYNQPQHF. The CDR3 DNA reads as TGTGCCAGCAGCGCCTTGTCGACAGGCTACAATCAGCCCCAGCATTTT.

The J gene is TRBJ1-2, the V gene TRBV4-1; 8 bases line up with TRBD1. There are 16 residues in the CDR3. Germline trimming cut 0 bases from V and 5 bases from J; bases unmatched to any gene: 8. Per germline, CDR1 MGHRA and CDR2 YSYEKL. The CDR3 bases are TGCGCCAGCAGCCAAGAGCAGAGCAGGGGGCTTTATGGCTACACCTTC. It codes for CASSQEQSRGLYGYTF.